The rows below give T cell receptor beta chains drawn from one sample of a study of shared clonotypes between healthy human individuals. Some clones are missing from TCRdb's copy, which holds only in-frame ones; the method was immunoSEQ multiplex PCR. The data contain more than 1 million clones, approximately 80% of them singletons. Input material: memory CD4+ T cells from PBMCs. These receptors all come from a young man in good health. Some clones in this sample may be carry-over from other donors' samples. Each CDR3 is given with its conserved first and last residue. The D gene is left open where the match is weak. A row's size may be missing; if present it is once, few, many or a size class.

>TRBV18|-|TRBJ1-1|many
TGTGCCAGCTCACCCGACTTTGGGAGTATGAACACTGAAGCTTTCTTT
CASSPDFGSMNTEAFF
>TRBV6-1|-|TRBJ1-1|-
TGTGCCAGCAGTGAGAGGAGCGGGAACACTGAAGCTTTCTTT
CASSERSGNTEAFF
>TRBV23-1|TRBD1|TRBJ2-5|-
TGCGCCAGCACATACAGGGGGCAGGAGACCCAGTACTTC
CASTYRGQETQYF
>TRBV19|-|TRBJ2-3|-
TGTGCCAGTAGTATGTACAGGGTGATGGCAGATACGCAGTATTTT
CASSMYRVMADTQYF
>TRBV4-1|TRBD1|TRBJ2-7|few
TGCGCCAGCAGCCAGCGGGGGTCGACAGGGGGTGGCGAGCAGTACTTC
CASSQRGSTGGGEQYF
>TRBV28|-|TRBJ1-6|-
TGTGCCAGCAGTTTCCCCCCGGGGGCGGGTGATTCACCCCTCCACTTT
CASSFPPGAGDSPLHF
>TRBV27|-|TRBJ2-5|-
TGTGCCAGCAGTCCCACGCTGTTACAAGAGACCCAGTACTTC
CASSPTLLQETQYF
>TRBV7-9|TRBD1|TRBJ1-1|once
TGTGCCAGCAGCTTCGACCGGGACAGGGACTCTAAAGCTTTCTTT
CASSFDRDRDSKAFF
>TRBV7-2|-|TRBJ1-1|-
TGTGCCAGCAGCTTAATGACCACAGCGAACACTGAAGCTTTCTTT
CASSLMTTANTEAFF
>TRBV28|TRBD2|TRBJ2-7|-
TGTGCCAGCAGTGGGGCGGGAGGGCTCGCCTACGAGCAGTACTTC
CASSGAGGLAYEQYF
>TRBV14|-|TRBJ1-2|-
TGTGCCAGCAGCCTACCCGGGACAACCTTCCCAAGGGGCTACACCTTC
CASSLPGTTFPRGYTF
>TRBV7-2|-|TRBJ2-3|-
TGTGCCAGCAGCTTAGTTCAGGGTGCAGATACGCAGTATTTT
CASSLVQGADTQYF
>TRBV28|-|TRBJ1-5|-
TGTGCCAGCAGTTTAACTTTTAGCAATCAGCCCCAGCATTTT
CASSLTFSNQPQHF
>TRBV29-1|-|TRBJ2-5|-
TGCAGCGTTGAAAGAAGTCGGGAGACCCAGTACTTC
CSVERSRETQYF
>TRBV11-3|-|TRBJ2-3|-
TGTGCCAGCAGCTTCGCCGGGAAAGATACGCAGTATTTT
CASSFAGKDTQYF
>TRBV10-3|TRBD1|TRBJ1-5|-
TGTGCCATCAGGGGACAGGATGGGGGTAATAGCAATCAGCCCCAGCATTTT
CAIRGQDGGNSNQPQHF
>TRBV6-5|-|TRBJ1-4|-
TGTGCCAGCAGTACCCCCGGGACAAGCTCCGGAAAACTGTTTTTT
CASSTPGTSSGKLFF
>TRBV6-6|TRBD2|TRBJ2-7|few
TGTGCCAGCAGCCAGGGGACTAGCGGGAGGGACGAGCAGTACTTC
CASSQGTSGRDEQYF
>TRBV7-8|TRBD1|TRBJ2-5|-
TGTGCCAGCAGCTTAGAACACAGGGGGCGGGAGACCCAGTACTTC
CASSLEHRGRETQYF
>TRBV7-6|TRBD1|TRBJ2-7|-
TGTGCCAGCAGCTTAGCGCAGGGGGCGGTCGTGCAGTACTTC
CASSLAQGAVVQYF
>TRBV5-4|TRBD1|TRBJ2-2|few
TGTGCCAGCAAGACTGGACAGGGGAACACCGGGGAGCTGTTTTTT
CASKTGQGNTGELFF
>TRBV5-1|-|TRBJ1-1|-
TGCGCCAGCAGCTTGGCCGGAAGTGGGGGCAGGGGCACTGAAGCTTTCTTT
CASSLAGSGGRGTEAFF
>TRBV5-6|-|TRBJ1-1|-
TGTGCCAGCAGCTTGTTACAGATGAACACTGAAGCTTTCTTT
CASSLLQMNTEAFF
>TRBV4-1|TRBD2|TRBJ2-2|-
TGCGCCAGCAGCCAAGAGGCTAGCGGGAGTATCGGGGAGCTGTTTTTT
CASSQEASGSIGELFF
>TRBV19|TRBD1|TRBJ1-4|-
TGTGCCAGTACACAACCCGGGACAGCTGAAAAACTGTTTTTT
CASTQPGTAEKLFF
>TRBV2|TRBD2|TRBJ2-7|-
TGTGCCAGCTGGGGGACGGGGGGTTACGAGCAGTACTTC
CASWGTGGYEQYF
>TRBV28|-|TRBJ1-3|-
TGTGCCAGCATTAGCGGGGGCTCTGGAAACACCATATATTTT
CASISGGSGNTIYF
>TRBV2|TRBD1|TRBJ2-7|-
TGTGCCAGCAGTGACGACTCAGGGGGCGCATCGTACGAGCAGTACTTC
CASSDDSGGASYEQYF
>TRBV5-1|TRBD1|TRBJ2-7|-
TGCGCCAGCAGCTTGGCCGGCGGGACAGGGGGTGAGCAGTACTTC
CASSLAGGTGGEQYF
>TRBV6-1|TRBD1|TRBJ2-1|many
TGTGCCAGCAGTGAACGGTTGGGGGACAGGGGAGGTCGCAATGAGCAGTTCTTC
CASSERLGDRGGRNEQFF
>TRBV4-2|-|TRBJ1-1|-
TGTGCCAGCAGCCAAGATGGGCAGGGGAACACTGAAGCTTTCTTT
CASSQDGQGNTEAFF
>TRBV6-5|-|TRBJ2-2|-
TGTGCCAGCAGTCCGAACACCGGGGAGCTGTTTTTT
CASSPNTGELFF
>TRBV29-1|TRBD2|TRBJ2-1|once
TGCAGCGTTGGGGAGGGAGGGCCGGTCAATGAGCAGTTCTTC
CSVGEGGPVNEQFF
>TRBV5-1|-|TRBJ2-1|-
TGCGCCAGCAGCTTGGACGGGGCATCCTACAATGAGCAGTTCTTC
CASSLDGASYNEQFF
>TRBV4-3|-|TRBJ2-1|-
TGCGCCAGCAGCCAAGAGCCCGGAGTAGGGTCCTACAATGAGCAGTTCTTC
CASSQEPGVGSYNEQFF
>TRBV9|TRBD2|TRBJ2-5|-
TGTGCCAGCAGCCGCCCGAGCGGGAGCCAAGAGACCCAGTACTTC
CASSRPSGSQETQYF
>TRBV6-1|TRBD1|TRBJ1-1|many
TGTGCCAGCAGTTGGGACAGAGGCACTGAAGCTTTCTTT
CASSWDRGTEAFF
>TRBV15|-|TRBJ1-2|-
TGTGCCACCAGCAGAGAAAGCGGCCCTAACTATGGCTGCACCTTC
CATSRESGPNYGCTF
>TRBV4-1|-|TRBJ2-7|few
TGCGCCAGCAGCCAAGTCGGACAGACCTACGAGCAGTACTTC
CASSQVGQTYEQYF
>TRBV27|-|TRBJ2-7|-
TGTGCCAGCAGTGGTCGGGCCTACGAGCAGTACTTC
CASSGRAYEQYF
>TRBV7-2|-|TRBJ1-3|-
TGTGCCAGCAGCCCGCGGACGGCGGTTTCTGGAAACACCATATATTTT
CASSPRTAVSGNTIYF
>TRBV19|-|TRBJ2-1|-
TGTGCCAGTAGTACGAATCAGGGTCATGAGCAGTTCTTC
CASSTNQGHEQFF
>TRBV20-1|TRBD1|TRBJ2-7|-
TGCAGTGCTGACAGGGGCGAGCAGTACTTC
CSADRGEQYF
>TRBV6-1|TRBD1|TRBJ2-1|-
TGTGCCAGCAGTGAAGACAGGGGTGGCTACAATGAGCAGTTCTTC
CASSEDRGGYNEQFF
>TRBV6-5|-|TRBJ2-7|-
TGTGCCAGCAGCTGGGACGGCCGAGCATCCGAGCAGTACTTC
CASSWDGRASEQYF
>TRBV30|-|TRBJ2-5|few
TGTGCCTGGAGTGTAACGCTTACCCAGTACTTC
CAWSVTLTQYF
>TRBV28|TRBD1|TRBJ1-4|-
TGTGCCAGCAGCCCGGACAGGCAAACTAATGAAAAACTGTTTTTT
CASSPDRQTNEKLFF
>TRBV15|-|TRBJ2-5|-
TGTGCCACCAGCAGAGGCCGACTAGTGGGAGAGACCCAGTACTTC
CATSRGRLVGETQYF
>TRBV11-1|TRBD1|TRBJ1-4|-
TGTGCCAGCACCGCAGGGGGGCTGGGTGAAAAACTGTTTTTT
CASTAGGLGEKLFF
>TRBV5-4|-|TRBJ2-3|-
TGTGCCAGCAGCCCGGACCGGGCACGAAGCACAGATACGCAGTATTTT
CASSPDRARSTDTQYF
>TRBV7-2|-|TRBJ2-1|-
TGTGCCAGCTGTCGGAACTGGGCGAACAGCTCCTACAATGAGCAGTTCTTC
CASCRNWANSSYNEQFF
>TRBV18|-|TRBJ2-2|few
TGTGCCAGCTCACCACTGCAAAAATCCAGGGAAACGGGGGCCGGGGAGCTGTTTTTT
CASSPLQKSRETGAGELFF
>TRBV28|TRBD2|TRBJ2-1|-
TGTGCCAGCAGTCGGACTAGCGGGGTGAATGAGCAGTTCTTC
CASSRTSGVNEQFF